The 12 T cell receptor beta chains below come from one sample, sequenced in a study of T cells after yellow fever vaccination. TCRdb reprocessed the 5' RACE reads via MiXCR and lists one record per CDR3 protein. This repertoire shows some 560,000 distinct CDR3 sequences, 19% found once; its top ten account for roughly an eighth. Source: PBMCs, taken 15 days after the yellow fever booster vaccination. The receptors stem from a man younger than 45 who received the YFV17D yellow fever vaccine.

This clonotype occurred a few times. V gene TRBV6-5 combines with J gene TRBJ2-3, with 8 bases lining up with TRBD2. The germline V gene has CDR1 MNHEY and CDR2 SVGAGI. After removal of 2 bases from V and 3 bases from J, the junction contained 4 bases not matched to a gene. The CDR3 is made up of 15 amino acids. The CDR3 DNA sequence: TGTGCCAGCAGTTACGAGACTAGCGTAACAGATACGCAGTATTTT. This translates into CASSYETSVTDTQYF.

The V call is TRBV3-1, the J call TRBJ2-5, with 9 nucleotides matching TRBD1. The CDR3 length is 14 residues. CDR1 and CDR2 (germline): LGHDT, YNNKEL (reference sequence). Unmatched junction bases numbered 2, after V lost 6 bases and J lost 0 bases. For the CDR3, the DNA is TGTGCCAGCAGAGACAGGGGGTACCAAGAGACCCAGTACTTC. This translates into CASRDRGYQETQYF.

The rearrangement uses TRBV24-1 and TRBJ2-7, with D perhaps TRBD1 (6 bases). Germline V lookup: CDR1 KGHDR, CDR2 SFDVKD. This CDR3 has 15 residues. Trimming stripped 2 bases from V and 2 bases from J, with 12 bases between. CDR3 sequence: CATSDSGTSTYEQYF. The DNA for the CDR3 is TGTGCCACCAGTGATTCCGGGACATCTACCTACGAGCAGTACTTC.

CDR3 sequence: CASSWQGGGKGFEQFF. DNA for the CDR3: TGTGCCAGCAGTTGGCAGGGTGGCGGGAAGGGGTTTGAGCAGTTCTTC. The genes are TRBV6-5 and TRBJ2-1, with a possible D match to TRBD2 (6 bases). CDR1 is MNHEY and CDR2 is SVGAGI in the germline V gene. This CDR3 has 16 amino acids. Trimming stripped 4 bases from V and 9 bases from J, with 22 bases between.

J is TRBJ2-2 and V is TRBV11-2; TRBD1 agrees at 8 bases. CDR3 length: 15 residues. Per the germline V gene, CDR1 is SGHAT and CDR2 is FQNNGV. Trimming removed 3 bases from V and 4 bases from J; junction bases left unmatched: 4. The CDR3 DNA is TGTGCCAGCAGCTTCCAGGGGGCGAGCACCGGGGAGCTGTTTTTT. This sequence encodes CASSFQGASTGELFF.

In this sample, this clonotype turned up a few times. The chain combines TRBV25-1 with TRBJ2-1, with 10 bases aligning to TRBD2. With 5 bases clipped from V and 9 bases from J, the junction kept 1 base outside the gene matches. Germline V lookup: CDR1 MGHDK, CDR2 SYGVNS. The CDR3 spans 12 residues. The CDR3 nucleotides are TGTGCCAGCAGTCTAGCGGGAGTTGAGCAGTTCTTC. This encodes CASSLAGVEQFF.

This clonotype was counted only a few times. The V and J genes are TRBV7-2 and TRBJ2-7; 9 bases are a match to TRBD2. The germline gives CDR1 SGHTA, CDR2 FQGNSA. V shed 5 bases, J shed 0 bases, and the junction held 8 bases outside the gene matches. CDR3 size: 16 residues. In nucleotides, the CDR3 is TGTGCCAGCAGCCCCCTCAGCGGGAGGAACTCCTACGAGCAGTACTTC. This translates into CASSPLSGRNSYEQYF.

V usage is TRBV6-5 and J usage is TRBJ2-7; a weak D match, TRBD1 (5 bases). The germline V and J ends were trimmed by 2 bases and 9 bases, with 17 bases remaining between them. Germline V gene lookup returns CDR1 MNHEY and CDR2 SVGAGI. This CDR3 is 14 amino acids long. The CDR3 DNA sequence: TGTGCCAGCAGTTACGAGAGACAGTTCTCGGGGCAGTACTTC. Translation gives CASSYERQFSGQYF.

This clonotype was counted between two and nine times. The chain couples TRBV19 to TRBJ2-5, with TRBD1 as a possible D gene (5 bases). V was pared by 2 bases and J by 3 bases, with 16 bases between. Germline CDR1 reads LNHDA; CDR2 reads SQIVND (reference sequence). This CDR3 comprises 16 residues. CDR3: CASSILGHSKKETQYF. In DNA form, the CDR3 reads TGTGCCAGTAGTATACTCGGACACTCAAAGAAAGAGACCCAGTACTTC.

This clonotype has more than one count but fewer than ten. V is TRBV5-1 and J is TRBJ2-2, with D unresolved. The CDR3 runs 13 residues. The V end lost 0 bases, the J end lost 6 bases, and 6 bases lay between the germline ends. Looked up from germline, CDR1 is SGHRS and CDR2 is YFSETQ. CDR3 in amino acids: CASSLAIAGELFF. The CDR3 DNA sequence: TGCGCCAGCAGCTTGGCCATTGCCGGGGAGCTGTTTTTT.

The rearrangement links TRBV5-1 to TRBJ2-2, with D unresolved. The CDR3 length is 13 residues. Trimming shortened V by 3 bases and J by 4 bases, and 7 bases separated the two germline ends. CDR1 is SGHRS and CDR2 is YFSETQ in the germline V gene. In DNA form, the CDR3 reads TGCGCCAGCAGCTCGGGTTTCACCGGGGAGCTGTTTTTT. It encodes CASSSGFTGELFF. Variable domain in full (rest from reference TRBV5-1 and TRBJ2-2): KAGVTQTPRYLIKTRGQQVTLSCSPISGHRSVSWYQQTPGQGLQFLFEYFSETQRNKGNFPGRFSGRQFSNSRSEMNVSTLELGDSALYLCASSSGFTGELFFGEGSRLTVL.

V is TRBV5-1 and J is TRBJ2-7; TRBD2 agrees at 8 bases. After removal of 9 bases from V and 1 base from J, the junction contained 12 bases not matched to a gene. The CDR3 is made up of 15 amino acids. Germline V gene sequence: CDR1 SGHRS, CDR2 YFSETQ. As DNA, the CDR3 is TGCGCCACCAGACGTATGCGGGAGGCATCCTACGAGCAGTACTTC. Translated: CATRRMREASYEQYF.